This entry describes one TCR beta chain. The data were taken from a study of blood T cell repertoires in COVID-19. Background on the study: From T cells, B-cell-depleted T cells, or PBMCs came the material, which was cDNA or gDNA.

Using immunoSEQ multiplex PCR, the repertoire was profiled, and TCRdb retains in-frame clones only, with some absent. Among some 170,000 clones listed, more than 75% were seen once. V trimming: 6 bases; J trimming: 9 bases; junction bases outside the gene matches: 6. CDR1 and CDR2 (germline): MNHNY, SVGAGI (reference sequence). CDR3 length equals 13 residues. Sequencing input: PBMCs or T cells enriched from blood (not recorded which). The chain carries TRBV6-6 and TRBJ2-4; 9 bases fit TRBD1. This TCR came from a human donor with acute COVID-19. The donor label of this sample is uncertain. The CDR3 loop is CASRRQGDSIQYF. The CDR3 DNA follows: TGTGCCAGCAGACGACAGGGGGACAGCATTCAGTACTTC.